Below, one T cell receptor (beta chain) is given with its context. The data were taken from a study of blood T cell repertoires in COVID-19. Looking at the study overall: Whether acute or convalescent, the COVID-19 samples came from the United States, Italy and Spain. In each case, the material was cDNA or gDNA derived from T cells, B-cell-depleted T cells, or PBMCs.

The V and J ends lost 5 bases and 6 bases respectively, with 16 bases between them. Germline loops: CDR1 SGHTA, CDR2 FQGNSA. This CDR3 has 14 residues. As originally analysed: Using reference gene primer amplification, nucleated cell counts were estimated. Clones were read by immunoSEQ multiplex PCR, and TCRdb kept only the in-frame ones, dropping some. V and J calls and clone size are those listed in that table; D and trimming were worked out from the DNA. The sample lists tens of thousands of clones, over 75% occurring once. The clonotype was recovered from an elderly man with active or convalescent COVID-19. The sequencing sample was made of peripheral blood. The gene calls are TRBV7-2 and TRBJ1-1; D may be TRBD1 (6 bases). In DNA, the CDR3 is TGTGCCAGCAGCCTTGTGCAGGGGACATCTGAAGCTTTCTTT. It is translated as CASSLVQGTSEAFF.